The T cell receptor beta chain described here comes from a study of T cells in Graves' hyperthyroidism and ophthalmopathy. The investigators amplified TCR beta CDR3 regions from RNA transcripts. First-round RT-PCR of the TCR CDR3 relied on the HTBI primer set. TCRdb reprocessed the multiplex PCR reads with MiXCR, giving one entry per CDR3 protein. The sample records a few hundred thousand distinct CDR3 sequences, about a sixth being singletons. This clonotype was seen a few times. The sequence derives from a woman between 40 and 55 years old with Graves' ophthalmopathy. Sample: blood.

The CDR3 DNA sequence: TGTGCCAGTAGTACTCCCCAGCAGAACACTGAAGCTTTCTTT. It translates to CASSTPQQNTEAFF. This chain links TRBV19 with TRBJ1-1; D not resolved. Between the trimmed V and J ends, which lost 4 bases and 1 base, there was a span of 10 bases. CDR3 size: 14 residues. Germline V gene data show CDR1 as LNHDA and CDR2 as SQIVND (reference sequence).